These 23 T cell receptor beta chains share one sample of origin, sequenced in a study of cytomegalovirus exposure and HLA in healthy donors. It was with 60 Vbeta and 13 Jbeta primers that the PCR ran. The assay was immunoSEQ multiplex PCR, and TCRdb's table has in-frame clones only and misses some. The sample has a few hundred thousand clones, roughly 80% seen once. The sequencing sample was made of PBMCs. Receptors were obtained from a man younger than 45 in good health and CMV-seronegative.

A single count supports this clone. The chain joins TRBV4-2 to TRBJ2-1; TRBD2 matches 8 bases. The V and J ends lost 2 bases and 6 bases, in that order; junction bases with no gene match: 12. From germline, CDR1 is LGHNA and CDR2 YNFKEQ. The CDR3 spans 17 residues. The CDR3 loop reads CASSQKGTGGRVNEQFF. The CDR3 bases are TGTGCCAGCAGCCAAAAAGGAACGGGGGGGCGGGTCAATGAGCAGTTCTTC.

The chain employs TRBV9 and TRBJ2-5, with 7 bases aligning to TRBD1. Germline assignment: CDR1 SGDLS and CDR2 YYNGEE. The CDR3 covers 16 residues. V was clipped by 0 bases and J by 6 bases; unmatched bases: 11. CDR3 nucleotides: TGTGCCAGCAGCGTAGATTTCGACAGGGCTGGAAAGACCCAGTACTTC. As protein: CASSVDFDRAGKTQYF.

The chain links TRBV27 to TRBJ2-1, with a tentative D call TRBD1 (6 bases). The germline V and J ends were trimmed by 0 bases and 6 bases, with 9 bases remaining between them. In germline, CDR1 is MNHEY, CDR2 SMNVEV (reference sequence). The CDR3 length is 14 residues. The CDR3 sequence: CASSLSPRGNEQFF. The CDR3 DNA sequence: TGTGCCAGCAGTTTATCTCCCAGGGGCAATGAGCAGTTCTTC.

V and J are TRBV5-6 and TRBJ1-2; 9 bases align to TRBD1. Germline V gene sequence: CDR1 SGHDT, CDR2 YYEEEE. The CDR3 has 12 amino acids. Trimming took 5 bases from V and 12 from J; bases not matched to a gene: 8. CDR3 in amino acids: CASSPGDRVDTF. In DNA form, the CDR3 reads TGTGCCAGCAGTCCAGGGGACAGGGTCGACACCTTC.

V and J are TRBV7-2 and TRBJ1-5; TRBD1 aligns across 9 bases. Germline V gene lookup returns CDR1 SGHTA and CDR2 FQGNSA. The junction had 5 bases not matched to a gene; V was cut back by 5 bases and J by 3 bases. There are 15 residues in the CDR3. CDR3 nucleotide sequence: TGTGCCAGCAGCGTAGGGACAGGGATCAATCAGCCCCAGCATTTT. Translated, it gives CASSVGTGINQPQHF.

The V and J genes are TRBV27 and TRBJ1-6; 7 nucleotides agree with TRBD1. From germline, CDR1 is MNHEY and CDR2 SMNVEV (reference sequence). Unmatched junction bases numbered 4, after V lost 4 bases and J lost 7 bases. This CDR3 has 14 residues. The DNA of the CDR3 is TGTGCCAGCAGTTCGCCGACAGGGAATTCACCCCTCCACTTT. Its translation: CASSSPTGNSPLHF.

A single count supports this clone. The chain links TRBV7-8 to TRBJ1-1, with D perhaps matching TRBD1 (5 bases). The CDR3 runs 15 residues. V was clipped by 5 bases and J by 0 bases, with 13 bases between them. CDR1 and CDR2 from the germline V gene are SGHVS and FQNEAQ. The DNA of the CDR3 is TGTGCCAGCAGCCCCCCCCGGGGGGTGAACACTGAAGCTTTCTTT. It is translated as CASSPPRGVNTEAFF.

The sample holds one count of this clone. The V call is TRBV9, the J call TRBJ2-7, with 8 bases fitting TRBD1. Looked up from germline, CDR1 is SGDLS and CDR2 is YYNGEE. The CDR3 is made up of 14 amino acids. Trimming at V came to 4 bases and at J to 3 bases, leaving 6 bases not matched to a gene. The CDR3 is CASSSGTGHYEQYF. The CDR3 bases are TGTGCCAGCAGCTCCGGGACAGGTCACTACGAGCAGTACTTC.

This clone turned up a few times. CDR3 sequence reads: CASSQDWGRDTEAFF. The CDR3 bases are TGCGCCAGCAGCCAAGATTGGGGGCGCGACACTGAAGCTTTCTTT. The chain couples TRBV4-3 to TRBJ1-1, with D possibly TRBD1 on 6 matching bases. Trimming took 0 bases from V and 3 from J, leaving 11 bases between them. This CDR3 comprises 15 residues. Germline V gene lookup returns CDR1 LGHNA and CDR2 YSLEER.

This chain uses TRBV6-1 with TRBJ2-3; 15 bases fit TRBD2. The length of the CDR3 is 18 residues. The V gene's germline CDR1 is MNHNS and CDR2 SASEGT. J gave up 10 bases and V 4 bases, and 15 bases lay outside the gene matches. For the CDR3, the DNA is TGTGCCAGCAGTGCCAAGTTCGGACTAGCGGGGGGGCAATGGGCGCAGTATTTT. Amino acid sequence: CASSAKFGLAGGQWAQYF.

The chain employs TRBV5-4 and TRBJ2-4; 9 bases are shared with TRBD1. V was clipped by 4 bases and J by 12 bases; unmatched bases: 11. The CDR3 covers 14 residues. CDR1 and CDR2 (germline): SGHNT, YYREEE (reference sequence). Written as DNA, the CDR3 is TGTGCCAGCAGCCTACAGGGGGCGTCGGTCTCTCAGTACTTC. Translating gives CASSLQGASVSQYF.

The chain joins TRBV15 to TRBJ2-3, with D perhaps matching TRBD1 (6 bases). CDR1 and CDR2 from the germline V gene are LNHNV and YYDKDF (reference sequence). The CDR3 extends over 13 amino acids. The V and J ends lost 9 bases and 1 base respectively, with 11 bases between them. The CDR3 spells CATRTARTDTQYF. Here the CDR3 DNA reads TGTGCCACTCGGACAGCGCGCACAGATACGCAGTATTTT. Together with reference TRBV15 and TRBJ2-3, the CDR3 gives the full variable domain: DAMVIQNPRYQVTQFGKPVTLSCSQTLNHNVMYWYQQKSSQAPKLLFHYYDKDFNNEADTPDNFQSRRPNTSFCFLDIRSPGLGDTAMYLCATRTARTDTQYFGPGTRLTVL.

The chain links TRBV27 to TRBJ2-1, with a weak D call TRBD1 (6 bases). CDR1 is MNHEY, CDR2 SMNVEV, per germline (reference sequence). V lost 5 bases to trimming and J lost 7 bases, with 21 bases between them. The CDR3 covers 16 residues. As DNA, the CDR3 is TGTGCCAGCAGTAGGCTATACAGGGTAGAAATGAATGAGCAGTTCTTC. This encodes CASSRLYRVEMNEQFF.

V gene TRBV5-1 combines with J gene TRBJ2-5; D is perhaps TRBD1 (6 bases). This CDR3 is 14 amino acids long. The V gene lost 1 base and the J gene lost 2 bases, with 9 bases spanning the gap. From germline, CDR1 is SGHRS and CDR2 YFSETQ. The CDR3 DNA is TGCGCCAGCAGCTTGAGTGGACAGCAAGAGACCCAGTACTTC. Translation: CASSLSGQQETQYF.

V and J are TRBV7-9 and TRBJ1-3; tentative D call: TRBD1 (5 bases). The V and J ends lost 5 bases and 0 bases respectively, with 8 bases between them. CDR1 and CDR2 (germline): SEHNR, FQNEAQ (reference sequence). CDR3 size: 14 residues. This CDR3 reads CASSRQFSGNTIYF. The DNA for the CDR3 is TGTGCCAGCAGCCGACAGTTCTCTGGAAACACCATATATTTT.

The chain recombines TRBV10-1 with TRBJ2-3; D is perhaps TRBD2 (5 bases). Germline CDR1 WNHNN, CDR2 SYGVQD (reference sequence). Deletions cut 5 bases from V and 2 bases from J, with 14 bases between. The CDR3 consists of 15 residues. CDR3 bases: TGCGCCAGCAGTTATACGGGGTCCCCCACAGATACGCAGTATTTT. Translated: CASSYTGSPTDTQYF.

The chain employs TRBV5-1 and TRBJ2-3, with no clear D. The V gene lost 0 bases and the J gene lost 3 bases, with 14 bases spanning the gap. Germline values: CDR1 SGHRS, CDR2 YFSETQ. The CDR3 extends over 16 amino acids. The CDR3 DNA reads as TGCGCCAGCAGCTTGGCCGAGTATTCTCAAACAGATACGCAGTATTTT. It is translated as CASSLAEYSQTDTQYF. Looking up the rest from reference TRBV5-1 and TRBJ2-3 gives the full variable domain: KAGVTQTPRYLIKTRGQQVTLSCSPISGHRSVSWYQQTPGQGLQFLFEYFSETQRNKGNFPGRFSGRQFSNSRSEMNVSTLELGDSALYLCASSLAEYSQTDTQYFGPGTRLTVL.

V gene TRBV7-3 combines with J gene TRBJ2-3, with D possibly TRBD1 on 5 matching bases. Germline CDR1 reads SGHTA; CDR2 reads FQGTGA. With 2 bases removed from V and 4 bases from J, the gap between germline ends came to 13 bases. The CDR3 loop spans 15 amino acids. CDR3 in DNA: TGTGCCAGCAGCTTACAGGGTAGGAATGCAGATACGCAGTATTTT. Translated, it gives CASSLQGRNADTQYF.

The chain links TRBV6-5 to TRBJ1-3; 7 bases are shared with TRBD1. The CDR3 totals 14 residues. The germline CDR1 and CDR2 sequences are MNHEY and SVGAGI. V shed 4 bases and J 4 bases; nucleotides not matched to a gene: 4. CDR3 loop: CASSFDRAGNTIYF. The CDR3 nucleotides read TGTGCCAGCAGTTTTGACAGGGCGGGAAACACCATATATTTT.

The V call is TRBV7-8, the J call TRBJ2-2, with TRBD1 matching over 9 bases. The CDR3 is 16 residues long. Germline V lookup: CDR1 SGHVS, CDR2 FQNEAQ. V lost 5 bases, J lost 0 bases, and 4 bases stayed unmatched. This CDR3 is CASSPQGASNTGELFF. CDR3 nucleotide sequence: TGTGCCAGCAGCCCACAGGGGGCTTCGAACACCGGGGAGCTGTTTTTT. Looking up the rest from reference TRBV7-8 and TRBJ2-2 gives the full variable domain: GAGVSQSPRYKVAKRGQDVALRCDPISGHVSLFWYQQALGQGPEFLTYFQNEAQLDKSGLPSDRFFAERPEGSVSTLKIQRTQQEDSAVYLCASSPQGASNTGELFFGEGSRLTVL.

The CDR3 DNA sequence: TGTGCCAGCAGGGCTACAGGGGGGACCTACAATGAGCAGTTCTTC. Encoded protein: CASRATGGTYNEQFF. The V call is TRBV2, the J call TRBJ2-1, with TRBD1 identical over 8 bases. The V gene end was trimmed by 6 bases and the J gene end by 2 bases; junction bases not matched to a gene: 6. There are 15 residues in the CDR3. CDR1 SNHLY and CDR2 FYNNEI come from the germline V gene.

The chain recombines TRBV7-9 with TRBJ2-1; D gene uncertain. CDR3 length equals 15 residues. Trimming left V 4 bases short and J 0 bases short, with 10 bases between. Germline V gene sequence: CDR1 SEHNR, CDR2 FQNEAQ (reference sequence). CDR3: CASSSLFSSYNEQFF. CDR3 DNA: TGTGCCAGCAGCTCACTTTTTAGCTCCTACAATGAGCAGTTCTTC. The full variable domain, completed using reference TRBV7-9 and TRBJ2-1, is DTGVSQNPRHKITKRGQNVTFRCDPISEHNRLYWYRQTLGQGPEFLTYFQNEAQLEKSRLLSDRFSAERPKGSFSTLEIQRTEQGDSAMYLCASSSLFSSYNEQFFGPGTRLTVL.

In its sample, this clone was seen a few times. The chain links TRBV18 to TRBJ1-5, with D unresolved. Trimming took off 2 bases at V and 3 bases at J, with 8 bases between the two ends. Germline lookup yields CDR1 KGHSH and CDR2 LQKENI. The CDR3 extends over 14 amino acids. For the CDR3, the DNA is TGTGCCAGCTCACCAGGTGACACCAATCAGCCCCAGCATTTT. Amino acid sequence: CASSPGDTNQPQHF.